This is a list of T cell receptor beta chains from one sample in a study of blood T cell repertoires in COVID-19. Clones were sequenced by immunoSEQ multiplex PCR, and TCRdb holds only the in-frame ones, with some missing. The sample includes roughly 140,000 clones, more than 85% of them seen just once. The sample taken for sequencing was peripheral blood. The receptors derive from a human donor in a cohort sampled during active COVID-19. CDR3s include the opening cysteine and the closing phenylalanine or tryptophan. Fields, in order: CDR3 length, D gene, V gene, J gene, clone size, CDR3 protein, CDR3 DNA. The D gene is left open where the match is weak. Rows give clone size only sometimes, using once, few, many, or a class for an expanded clone.

>14|TRBD1|TRBV2|TRBJ1-5|NA
CASSRTGSNQPQHF
TGTGCCAGCAGTAGGACAGGTAGCAATCAGCCCCAGCATTTT
>13|TRBD1|TRBV7-9|TRBJ2-5|NA
CASSLGQGVTQYF
TGTGCCAGCAGCTTAGGGCAGGGGGTGACCCAGTACTTC
>16|NA|TRBV5-1|TRBJ2-2|NA
CASSLALDGETGELFF
TGCGCCAGCAGCTTGGCCCTAGATGGGGAGACCGGGGAGCTGTTTTTT
>15|TRBD2|TRBV7-9|TRBJ2-5|NA
CASSPPGLAAKTQYF
TGTGCCAGCAGCCCCCCGGGACTAGCGGCCAAGACCCAGTACTTC
>15|TRBD1|TRBV14|TRBJ1-1|NA
CASSVPGTGWTEAFF
TGTGCCAGCAGCGTGCCCGGGACAGGGTGGACTGAAGCTTTCTTT
>15|TRBD2|TRBV11-2|TRBJ2-3|NA
CASSPRLADTDTQYF
TGTGCCAGCAGCCCCCGACTAGCGGACACAGATACGCAGTATTTT
>15|TRBD1|TRBV28|TRBJ2-1|NA
CASSLTAGGWYEQFF
TGTGCCAGCAGTTTGACGGCAGGGGGCTGGTATGAGCAGTTCTTC
>13|NA|TRBV5-1|TRBJ2-3|NA
CASSPQGTDTQYF
TGCGCCAGCAGCCCACAGGGCACAGATACGCAGTATTTT
>21|TRBD1|TRBV15|TRBJ1-5|NA
CATSRDGIGQGGFYSNQPQHF
TGTGCCACCAGCAGAGATGGTATAGGACAGGGGGGTTTTTATAGCAATCAGCCCCAGCATTTT
>13|NA|TRBV3-1/TRBV3-2|TRBJ2-1|NA
CASSQDRGSEQFF
TGTGCCAGCAGCCAAGATCGGGGTAGTGAGCAGTTCTTC
>18|TRBD2|TRBV3-1/TRBV3-2|TRBJ2-5|NA
CASSRPEVSGRVQETQYF
TGTGCCAGCAGCCGCCCCGAGGTTAGCGGGAGAGTCCAAGAGACCCAGTACTTC
>13|NA|TRBV20-1|TRBJ2-1|NA
CSASHRASNEQFF
TGCAGTGCTAGTCACAGGGCGTCCAATGAGCAGTTCTTC
>12|TRBD2|TRBV5-1|TRBJ2-1|once
CASSLGLAEQFF
TGCGCCAGCAGCCTGGGACTAGCCGAGCAGTTCTTC
>15|NA|TRBV6-1|TRBJ2-7|NA
CASSEAGAASYEQYF
TGTGCCAGCAGTGAAGCAGGGGCAGCCTCCTACGAGCAGTACTTC
>14|TRBD1|TRBV18|TRBJ1-4|NA
CASSPDRGGEKLFF
TGTGCCAGCTCACCAGACAGGGGCGGTGAAAAACTGTTTTTT
>15|NA|TRBV7-8|TRBJ2-1|NA
CASSLKSGRYNEQFF
TGTGCCAGCAGCTTGAAATCAGGTCGATACAATGAGCAGTTCTTC
>12|NA|TRBV12-3/TRBV12-4|TRBJ1-2|NA
CASGAGEGGYPF
TGTGCCAGCGGGGCGGGGGAGGGTGGCTACCCCTTC
>14|NA|TRBV30|TRBJ1-1|NA
CAWSRGAPDTEAFF
TGTGCCTGGAGTCGGGGGGCGCCTGACACTGAAGCTTTCTTT
>16|NA|TRBV19|TRBJ1-5|NA
CASSRLGRSSNQPQHF
TGTGCCAGTAGTAGGCTAGGGAGGAGTAGCAATCAGCCCCAGCATTTT
>13|NA|TRBV5-4|TRBJ1-2|NA
CASSFRGEWSDTF
TGTGCCAGCAGCTTCAGGGGAGAATGGTCTGACACCTTC
>15|TRBD2|TRBV5-1|TRBJ2-1|once
CASSLAAGGGNEQFF
TGCGCCAGCAGCCTCGCAGCGGGAGGTGGTAATGAGCAGTTCTTC
>17|NA|TRBV5-5|TRBJ2-7|NA
CASSLAPFGQAAYEQYF
TGTGCCAGCAGCTTGGCCCCTTTCGGACAAGCCGCCTACGAGCAGTACTTC
>18|TRBD1|TRBV7-9|TRBJ1-2|NA
CASSPPPHVRQGINGYTF
TGTGCCAGCAGCCCGCCACCTCATGTCAGACAGGGTATCAATGGCTACACCTTC
>15|TRBD2|TRBV7-2|TRBJ2-3|NA
CASSTGLAGVDTQYF
TGTGCCAGCAGCACGGGACTAGCGGGAGTCGATACGCAGTATTTT
>18|NA|TRBV28|TRBJ2-6|NA
CASRPLTIGVRGANVLTF
TGTGCCAGCAGACCTTTGACTATCGGTGTGAGGGGGGCCAACGTCCTGACTTTC
>16|TRBD1|TRBV7-8|TRBJ2-1|NA
CASSPFRDRVGNEQFF
TGTGCCAGCAGCCCCTTCCGGGACAGGGTAGGCAATGAGCAGTTCTTC
>15|TRBD1|TRBV7-6|TRBJ1-4|NA
CASSAGTGGNEKLFF
TGTGCCAGCAGCGCCGGGACAGGGGGCAATGAAAAACTGTTTTTT
>16|NA|TRBV19|TRBJ1-2|NA
CASNTAGVGRNYGYTF
TGTGCCAGTAACACGGCGGGGGTCGGCCGAAACTATGGCTACACCTTC
>18|TRBD2|TRBV2|TRBJ2-5|NA
CASSEDPPTSGMGETQYF
TGTGCCAGCAGTGAGGACCCACCGACTAGCGGGATGGGGGAGACCCAGTACTTC
>17|NA|TRBV28|TRBJ2-1|NA
CASSSRGVRGPYNEQFF
TGTGCCAGCAGTTCCAGGGGGGTGCGGGGCCCCTACAATGAGCAGTTCTTC
>13|NA|TRBV30|TRBJ2-2|NA
CAWSEQNTGELFF
TGTGCCTGGAGTGAACAAAACACCGGGGAGCTGTTTTTT
>16|TRBD1|TRBV5-1|TRBJ2-3|NA
CASSLVGTGTTDTQYF
TGCGCCAGCAGCTTGGTCGGGACAGGGACCACAGATACGCAGTATTTT
>14|NA|TRBV7-8|TRBJ1-1|NA
CASTFATVNTEAFF
TGTGCCAGCACCTTTGCTACAGTGAACACTGAAGCTTTCTTT
>12|TRBD1|TRBV28|TRBJ1-5|few
CASRTGNQPQHF
TGTGCCAGCAGGACAGGGAATCAGCCCCAGCATTTT
>12|NA|TRBV12-3/TRBV12-4|TRBJ1-3|NA
CASRSSGNTIYF
TGTGCCAGCAGATCTTCTGGAAACACCATATATTTT
>16|TRBD1|TRBV2|TRBJ2-7|few
CASSEALLGQGDEQYF
TGTGCCAGCAGTGAAGCGCTTCTGGGACAGGGGGACGAGCAGTACTTC
>16|NA|TRBV4-1|TRBJ2-7|once
CASSQDIGARSYEQYF
TGCGCCAGCAGCCAAGACATAGGGGCCCGCTCCTACGAGCAGTACTTC
>14|TRBD1|TRBV18|TRBJ1-2|NA
CASSPGQGHYGYTF
TGTGCCAGCTCACCCGGACAGGGACACTATGGCTACACCTTC
>14|TRBD1|TRBV11-2|TRBJ1-5|NA
CASSLTGGNQPQHF
TGTGCCAGCAGCTTAACAGGGGGGAATCAGCCCCAGCATTTT
>14|TRBD1|TRBV2|TRBJ1-2|NA
CASSEAQGDYGYTF
TGTGCCAGCAGTGAAGCCCAGGGGGACTATGGCTACACCTTC
>14|NA|TRBV10-2|TRBJ1-2|NA
CASSDLTTTHGYTF
TGCGCCAGCAGTGACTTAACGACGACTCATGGCTACACCTTC
>14|TRBD1|TRBV27|TRBJ2-7|NA
CASSFSGGPYEQYF
TGTGCCAGCAGTTTCTCAGGGGGCCCCTACGAGCAGTACTTC
>16|TRBD2|TRBV28|TRBJ2-7|NA
CASSLFSGGSTYEQYF
TGTGCCAGCAGTTTATTTAGCGGGGGGTCTACCTACGAGCAGTACTTC
>14|NA|TRBV5-1|TRBJ2-1|NA
CASSSRGNYNEQFF
TGCGCCAGCAGCTCTCGGGGGAACTACAATGAGCAGTTCTTC
>19|NA|TRBV4-1|TRBJ2-6|NA
CASSQSGQLNPSGANVLTF
TGCGCCAGCAGCCAATCAGGACAGTTGAATCCCTCTGGGGCCAACGTCCTGACTTTC
>15|TRBD1|TRBV11-2|TRBJ1-5|NA
CASSLGGGRDQPQHF
TGTGCCAGCAGCTTAGGAGGGGGCAGGGATCAGCCCCAGCATTTT
>18|NA|TRBV11-2|TRBJ2-7|NA
CASSLGRAGRGKTYEQYF
TGTGCCAGCAGCTTAGGAAGGGCGGGGCGGGGAAAAACCTACGAGCAGTACTTC
>15|NA|TRBV7-2|TRBJ2-7|NA
CASSLRLVASYEQYF
TGTGCCAGCAGCTTACGACTAGTAGCGTCCTACGAGCAGTACTTC
>15|NA|TRBV4-2|TRBJ1-4|NA
CASSLRDGGNEKLFF
TGTGCCAGCAGCCTCCGGGACGGGGGTAATGAAAAACTGTTTTTT
>15|TRBD2|TRBV5-6|TRBJ2-7|NA
CASSLGGLVSYEQYF
TGTGCCAGCAGCTTGGGGGGACTAGTATCCTACGAGCAGTACTTC
>13|TRBD1|TRBV5-1|TRBJ2-3|NA
CASSYDREYTQYF
TGCGCCAGCAGCTACGACAGGGAATACACGCAGTATTTT
>15|NA|TRBV2|TRBJ2-7|NA
CASSRGQLRTYEQYF
TGTGCCAGCAGTCGAGGACAGTTAAGAACCTACGAGCAGTACTTC
>15|TRBD1|TRBV11-2|TRBJ1-1|NA
CASSLRPSTGVEAFF
TGTGCCAGCAGCCTACGTCCTTCGACAGGGGTTGAAGCTTTCTTT
>14|TRBD1|TRBV19|TRBJ1-2|once
CASSSTGERYGYTF
TGTGCCAGTAGTAGTACAGGGGAAAGATATGGCTACACCTTC
>18|TRBD2|TRBV4-2|TRBJ2-5|NA
CASSPTGTSGGAGETQYF
TGTGCCAGCAGCCCGACGGGGACTAGCGGGGGGGCAGGGGAGACCCAGTACTTC
>17|NA|TRBV9|TRBJ2-7|NA
CASSVGIGGLPLSEQYF
TGTGCCAGCAGCGTAGGGATTGGGGGACTCCCTCTCAGCGAGCAGTACTTC
>16|NA|TRBV9|TRBJ2-1|NA
CASSPTGSGTYNEQFF
TGTGCCAGCAGCCCCACGGGCTCCGGGACCTACAATGAGCAGTTCTTC
>11|NA|TRBV29-1|TRBJ1-2|NA
CSGLRGGGYTF
TGCAGCGGCCTACGAGGAGGTGGCTACACCTTC
>15|TRBD2|TRBV7-2|TRBJ2-5|NA
CASSNQAGGRETQYF
TGTGCCAGCAGCAACCAAGCGGGGGGGCGGGAGACCCAGTACTTC
>14|TRBD1|TRBV6-6|TRBJ2-7|NA
CASSPGQGKGEQYF
TGTGCCAGCAGTCCGGGACAGGGGAAGGGCGAGCAGTACTTC